These 13 T cell receptor beta chains were all obtained from the same sample, sequenced in a study of breast tumors, draining lymph nodes, adjacent tissues. Using its own MiXCR run on the multiplex PCR reads, TCRdb lists one record per CDR3 protein. Found here are 150,000 to 200,000 distinct CDR3 sequences, roughly 30% of them singletons; the top ten hold about 4%. Samples came from axillary lymph nodes draining the breast cancer. The sequenced sample was axillary lymph node tissue. The receptor source for this set is a female donor with breast cancer. Some clones in this sample may be carry-over from other donors' samples.

The rearrangement uses TRBV7-9 and TRBJ1-4; perhaps TRBD1 as D (5 bases). CDR1 is SEHNR and CDR2 is FQNEAQ in the germline V gene (reference sequence). CDR3 length equals 17 residues. V lost 6 bases and J lost 7, with 24 bases in between. CDR3 residues: CASRRGVVIGEVEKLFF. The CDR3 DNA sequence: TGTGCCAGCAGACGAGGGGTAGTGATTGGGGAGGTTGAAAAACTGTTTTTT.

This rearrangement joins TRBV20-1 to TRBJ1-2; D not certain. Germline CDR1 DFQATT, CDR2 SNEGSKA (reference sequence). Trimming removed 5 bases at V and 2 bases at J, with 12 bases between. CDR3 length: 13 amino acids. In DNA, the CDR3 is TGCAGTGCTCTAGCGGGAGAAAACTATGGCTACACCTTC. It specifies CSALAGENYGYTF.

Notes on this clonotype: The junction shows a germline mismatch at one end, possibly a read error. The CDR3 region has the DNA TGTGCCGGTAGTAAAACTAGCGGGAGGCTCGTTTCCTACAATGAGCCGTTCTTC. Translation: CAGSKTSGRLVSYNEPFF. The chain uses TRBV19 and TRBJ2-1, with TRBD2 identical over 12 bases. Germline CDR1 LNHDA, CDR2 SQIVND (reference sequence). CDR3 length: 18 residues. Full variable domain (rest looked up from reference TRBV19 and TRBJ2-1): DGGITQSPKYLFRKEGQNVTLSCEQNLNHDAMYWYRQDPGQGLRLIYYSQIVNDFQKGDIAEGYSVSREKKESFPLTVTSAQKNPTAFYLCAGSKTSGRLVSYNEPFFGPGTRLTVL.

The rearrangement links TRBV7-2 to TRBJ1-4, with TRBD1 matching over 10 bases. V trimming: 5 bases; J trimming: 7 bases; junction bases outside the gene matches: 16. The CDR3 length is 18 residues. Germline V CDR1 and CDR2: SGHTA, FQGNSA. The CDR3 coding sequence is TGTGCCAGCAGCCGACAAATCCAGACAGGGGGCGCAAGTGAAAAACTGTTTTTT. Its protein is CASSRQIQTGGASEKLFF.

This clonotype has ten or more counts. V usage is TRBV7-6 and J usage is TRBJ2-7; D is perhaps TRBD1 or TRBD2 (6 bases each). V was cut by 1 base and J by 0 bases, with 13 bases left in between. This CDR3 is built from 16 residues. Germline-derived CDR1 and CDR2 are SGHVS and FNYEAQ. As DNA, the CDR3 is TGTGCCAGCAGCTTAGACGAGGGGGGTTCCTCCTACGAGCAGTACTTC. Translation: CASSLDEGGSSYEQYF.

This chain links TRBV7-2 with TRBJ1-1; D is possibly TRBD1 (6 bases). Germline CDR1 is SGHTA and CDR2 is FQGNSA. There are 15 residues in the CDR3. Trimming took off 5 bases at V and 1 base at J, with 14 bases between the two ends. The CDR3 DNA sequence: TGTGCCAGCAGCCCTCACGGACAGAAGAACACTGAAGCTTTCTTT. This gives the protein CASSPHGQKNTEAFF.

This clonotype was seen only a few times. The chain joins TRBV6-1 to TRBJ1-2; D is unclear. The CDR3 has 13 amino acids. Deletions cut 3 bases from V and 2 bases from J, with 7 bases between. Per the germline V gene, CDR1 is MNHNS and CDR2 is SASEGT. CDR3 amino acids: CASSDTANYGYTF. CDR3 nucleotides: TGTGCCAGCAGTGACACAGCCAACTATGGCTACACCTTC.

This clonotype was seen repeatedly, ten times or more. The chain uses TRBV15 and TRBJ2-7; no reliable D call. V was trimmed by 4 bases and J by 1 base, leaving 14 bases between them. Germline V CDR1 and CDR2: LNHNV, YYDKDF (reference sequence). CDR3 length equals 15 residues. Here the CDR3 reads CATSTPADGSYEQYF. Written as DNA, the CDR3 is TGTGCCACCAGCACCCCCGCCGATGGGTCCTACGAGCAGTACTTC.

This clonotype occurred many times. CDR3 DNA sequence: TGTGCCAGCAGGCTCCGAGAGGAAACTAATGAAAAACTGTTTTTT. Its protein is CASRLREETNEKLFF. V is TRBV11-3 and J is TRBJ1-4; D call uncertain. The CDR3 totals 15 residues. Germline V lookup: CDR1 SGHNT, CDR2 YENEEA. Trimming cost V 6 bases and J 1 base, with 12 bases left between them.

The sample holds many counts of this clonotype. V and J are TRBV20-1 and TRBJ2-7; 7 bases are shared with TRBD2. CDR1 and CDR2 (germline): DFQATT, SNEGSKA (reference sequence). CDR3 length: 13 amino acids. With V trimmed by 7 bases and J by 2 bases, 8 bases remained unmatched. CDR3 nucleotide sequence: TGCAGTGGCCGTAGCGGGTTAACCTACGAGCAGTACTTC. Protein product: CSGRSGLTYEQYF.

This clonotype came up many times. V is TRBV11-2 and J is TRBJ2-2; TRBD1 matches at 7 bases. The germline CDR1 and CDR2 sequences are SGHAT and FQNNGV. J lost 1 base, V lost 2 bases, and 7 bases had no gene match. This CDR3 region has 17 residues. This chain's CDR3 is CASSLFPGTENTGELFF. The CDR3 DNA follows: TGTGCCAGCAGCTTATTCCCCGGGACAGAGAACACCGGGGAGCTGTTTTTT.

This clonotype was counted at least ten times. This chain links TRBV9 with TRBJ2-7; 8 nucleotides line up with TRBD1. The V gene end was trimmed by 4 bases and the J gene end by 0 bases; junction bases not matched to a gene: 6. Germline V gene lookup returns CDR1 SGDLS and CDR2 YYNGEE. There are 15 residues in the CDR3. The CDR3 sequence is CASSTGQGVSYEQYF. Written as DNA, the CDR3 is TGTGCCAGCAGCACCGGACAGGGAGTCTCCTACGAGCAGTACTTC.

This clonotype was found a few times. The chain uses TRBV20-1 and TRBJ1-5; perhaps TRBD1 as D (5 bases). Germline loops: CDR1 DFQATT, CDR2 SNEGSKA (reference sequence). The CDR3 has 15 residues. The germline V and J ends were trimmed by 1 base and 6 bases, with 16 bases remaining between them. The CDR3 region is CSARAGEGGTQPQHF. The CDR3 DNA reads TGCAGTGCTAGAGCGGGGGAGGGAGGTACTCAGCCCCAGCATTTT.